This TCR beta chain came from a study of shared clonotypes between healthy human individuals. Study results and limitations: Sorted-subset sequencing, rarefaction showed, was incomplete despite large depth.

Using immunoSEQ multiplex PCR, the repertoire was profiled, and TCRdb retains in-frame clones only, with some absent. The sample includes hundreds of thousands of clones, approximately 96% of them seen just once. The CDR3 sequence is 14 residues long. Germline V gene data show CDR1 as SEHNR and CDR2 as FQNEAQ (reference sequence). Trimming shortened V by 4 bases and J by 5 bases, and 12 bases separated the two germline ends. Naive CD8 cells were CD45RO-negative, positively selected for CCR7, excluding terminally differentiated effector memory CD45RA+ cells. Turning to this clone: Its antigen is unidentified.

Sample: naive CD8+ T cells sorted from blood. The TCR sequence derives from a woman in her thirties in good health. The chain couples TRBV7-9 to TRBJ2-1; D is possibly TRBD2 (6 bases). The CDR3 DNA follows: TGTGCCAGCAGCTGGTACGGGGGAAACAATGAGCAGTTCTTC. Translating it yields CASSWYGGNNEQFF.